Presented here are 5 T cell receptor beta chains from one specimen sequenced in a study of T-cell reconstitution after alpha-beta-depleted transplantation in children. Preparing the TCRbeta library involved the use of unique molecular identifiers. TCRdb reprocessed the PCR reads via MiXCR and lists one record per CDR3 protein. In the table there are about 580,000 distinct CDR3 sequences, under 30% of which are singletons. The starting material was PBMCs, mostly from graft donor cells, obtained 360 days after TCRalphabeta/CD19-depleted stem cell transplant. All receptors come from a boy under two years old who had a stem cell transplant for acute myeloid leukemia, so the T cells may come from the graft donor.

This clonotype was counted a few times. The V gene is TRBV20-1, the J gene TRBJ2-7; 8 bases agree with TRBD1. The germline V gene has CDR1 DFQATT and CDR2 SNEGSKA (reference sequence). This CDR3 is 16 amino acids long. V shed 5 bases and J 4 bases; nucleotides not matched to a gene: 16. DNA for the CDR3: TGCAGTGCTGTACTCCCGCGGACAGGGCAGTTGTACGAGCAGTACGTC. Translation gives CSAVLPRTGQLYEQYV.

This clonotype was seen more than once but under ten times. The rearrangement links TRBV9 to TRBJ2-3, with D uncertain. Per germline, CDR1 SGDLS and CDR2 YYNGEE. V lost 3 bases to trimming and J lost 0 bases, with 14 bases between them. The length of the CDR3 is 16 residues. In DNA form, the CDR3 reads TGTGCCAGCAGCGCCCGACCTACGGACAGCACAGATACGCAGTATTTT. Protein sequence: CASSARPTDSTDTQYF.

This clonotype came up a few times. The CDR3 reads CSAEGRTDQETQYF. The CDR3 nucleotides read TGCAGTGCTGAGGGGAGGACAGATCAAGAGACCCAGTACTTC. The rearrangement uses TRBV20-1 and TRBJ2-5; D possibly uses TRBD1 or TRBD2 (6 bases each). The CDR3 is 14 residues long. The germline V gene encodes CDR1 DFQATT and CDR2 SNEGSKA (reference sequence). The V end lost 5 bases, the J end lost 2 bases, and 15 bases lay between the germline ends.

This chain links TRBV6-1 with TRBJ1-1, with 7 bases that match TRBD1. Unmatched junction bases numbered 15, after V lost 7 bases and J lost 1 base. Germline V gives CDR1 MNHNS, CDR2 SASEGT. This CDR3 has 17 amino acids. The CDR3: CASNKLRNRGANTEAFF. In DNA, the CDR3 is TGTGCCAGCAACAAGCTAAGGAACAGGGGAGCGAACACTGAAGCTTTCTTT.

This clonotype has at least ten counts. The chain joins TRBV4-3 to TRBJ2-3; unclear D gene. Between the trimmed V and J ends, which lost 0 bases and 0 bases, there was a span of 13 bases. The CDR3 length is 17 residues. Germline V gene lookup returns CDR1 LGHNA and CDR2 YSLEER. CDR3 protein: CASSQDQASPSTDTQYF. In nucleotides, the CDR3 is TGCGCCAGCAGCCAAGATCAGGCTTCTCCTAGCACAGATACGCAGTATTTT.